This T cell receptor beta chain was observed in a study of T cells after yellow fever vaccination. Making TCR cDNA involved 5'RACE template switching, which added UMIs and a universal primer site. TCRdb used MiXCR to reprocess the 5' RACE reads, holding one entry per CDR3 protein. This table has some 150,000 distinct CDR3 sequences, roughly 6.7% appearing once. Findings of the study overall: Across the CD4 and CD8 compartments, a small share of clonotypes was present in both. Among primary-vaccination clones, most reappeared after the booster, at approximately 97% for CD4 and about 90% for CD8.

This clonotype was seen a handful of times. Its antigen remains unknown. The CDR3 runs to 16 residues. Between the trimmed V and J ends, which lost 0 bases and 5 bases, there was a span of 19 bases. In germline, CDR1 is GTSNPN, CDR2 SVGIG (reference sequence). Sequencing used CD4+ T cells sorted from PBMCs, obtained 10 days after the yellow fever booster vaccination. The chain joins TRBV30 to TRBJ2-5; no clear D gene. The TCR was taken from a man aged 30-40 years who received the YFV17D yellow fever vaccine. The CDR3 DNA sequence: TGTGCCTGGAGTGTACTGGTTAACAGTTTAAGGGAGACCCAGTACTTC. Its translation is CAWSVLVNSLRETQYF.